This T cell receptor (beta chain) comes out of a study of identical twins. This clonotype was detected only a few times. Antigen unknown. The CDR3 length is 17 residues. Trimming took 1 base from V and 3 from J, leaving 19 bases between them. In germline, CDR1 is KGHSH, CDR2 LQKENI. Study observations and caveats: Out-of-frame alpha sequences common to twins were enriched for low generation probability. Monozygotic twin pairs showed more out-of-frame TCR alpha sharing than models estimated.

After template switching added a universal primer site, the resulting cDNA carried unique molecular identifiers. MiXCR, applied by TCRdb to the 5' RACE reads, yields one record per CDR3 protein. Found here are 250,000 to 350,000 distinct CDR3 sequences, less than 9.5% of them singletons; the top ten hold approximately 6.6%. This sample was shared with a second study, whose subject was yellow fever vaccine responses in identical twins.

The sequence came from a woman aged 18-35 years in good health. The chain combines TRBV18 with TRBJ2-7, with unresolved D. The source material was CD8+ T cells sorted from blood. DNA for the CDR3: TGTGCCAGCTCACCACTTGACGACGGTCTTGGTGACTACGAGCAGTACTTC. Protein: CASSPLDDGLGDYEQYF. The complete variable domain, with remaining parts taken from reference TRBV18 and TRBJ2-7, reads NAGVMQNPRHLVRRRGQEARLRCSPMKGHSHVYWYRQLPEEGLKFMVYLQKENIIDESGMPKERFSAEFPKEGPSILRIQQVVRGDSAAYFCASSPLDDGLGDYEQYFGPGTRLTVT.